This T cell receptor beta chain was sequenced during a study of blood T cell repertoires in COVID-19. The overall study: Researchers got acute and convalescent COVID-19 samples from the United States, Italy and Spain. Sources were T cells, B-cell-depleted T cells, or PBMCs; the material itself was cDNA or gDNA.

The germline V gene has CDR1 SQVTM and CDR2 ANQGSEA. The CDR3 consists of 12 residues. As processed by the authors: From reference gene primer amplification, estimates of nucleated cell counts were derived. Assay: immunoSEQ multiplex PCR; the TCRdb copy retains only in-frame clones and omits some. Clonal size and the V and J genes are those of that table, whereas D and trimming came from the DNA. The table shows more than 95,000 clones, with roughly 83% occurring only once. A word on this clone: The junction shows a germline mismatch at one end, possibly a read error.

The specimen sequenced was peripheral blood. This receptor was obtained from a woman aged 80 or over with active or convalescent COVID-19. The rearrangement links TRBV29-1 to TRBJ1-2; the match to TRBD1 covers 8 bases. This CDR3 is CSVEDRGNGYTF. The CDR3 DNA sequence: TGCAGCGTCGAAGACAGGGGCAATGGCTACACCTTC.